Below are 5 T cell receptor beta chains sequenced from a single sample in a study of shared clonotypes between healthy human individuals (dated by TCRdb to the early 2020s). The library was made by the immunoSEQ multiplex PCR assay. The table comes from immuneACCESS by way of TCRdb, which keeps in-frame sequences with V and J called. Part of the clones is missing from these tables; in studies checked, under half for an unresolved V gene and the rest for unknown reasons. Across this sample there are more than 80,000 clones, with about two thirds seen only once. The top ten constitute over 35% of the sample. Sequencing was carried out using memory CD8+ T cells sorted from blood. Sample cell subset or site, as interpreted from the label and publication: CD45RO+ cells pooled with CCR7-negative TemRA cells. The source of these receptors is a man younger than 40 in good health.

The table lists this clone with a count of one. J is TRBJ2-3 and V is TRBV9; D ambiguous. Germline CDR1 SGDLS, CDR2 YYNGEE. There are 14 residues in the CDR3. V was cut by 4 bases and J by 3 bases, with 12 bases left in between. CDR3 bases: TGTGCCAGCAGCCTGAACCTTAGGACAGATACGCAGTATTTT. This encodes CASSLNLRTDTQYF. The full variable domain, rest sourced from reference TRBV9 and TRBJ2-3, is DSGVTQTPKHLITATGQRVTLRCSPRSGDLSVYWYQQSLDQGLQFLIQYYNGEERAKGNILERFSAQQFPDLHSELNLSSLELGDSALYFCASSLNLRTDTQYFGPGTRLTVL.

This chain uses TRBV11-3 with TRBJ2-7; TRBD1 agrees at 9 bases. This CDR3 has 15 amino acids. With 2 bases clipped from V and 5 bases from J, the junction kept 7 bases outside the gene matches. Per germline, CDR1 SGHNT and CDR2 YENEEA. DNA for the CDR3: TGTGCCAGCAGCTTAACCGGGACAGGGCGGGACGAGCAGTACTTC. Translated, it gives CASSLTGTGRDEQYF.

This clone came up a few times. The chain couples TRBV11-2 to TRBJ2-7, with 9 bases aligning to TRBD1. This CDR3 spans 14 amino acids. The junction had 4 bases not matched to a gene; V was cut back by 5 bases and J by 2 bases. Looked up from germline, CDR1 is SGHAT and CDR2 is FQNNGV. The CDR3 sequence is CASSPGQGTYEQYF. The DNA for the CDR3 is TGTGCCAGCAGCCCTGGACAGGGGACCTACGAGCAGTACTTC.

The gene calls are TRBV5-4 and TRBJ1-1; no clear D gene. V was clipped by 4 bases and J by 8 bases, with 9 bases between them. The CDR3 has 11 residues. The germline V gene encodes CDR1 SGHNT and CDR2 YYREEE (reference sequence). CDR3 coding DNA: TGTGCCAGCAGCGTCCTTGGGGAAGCTTTCTTT. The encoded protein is CASSVLGEAFF.

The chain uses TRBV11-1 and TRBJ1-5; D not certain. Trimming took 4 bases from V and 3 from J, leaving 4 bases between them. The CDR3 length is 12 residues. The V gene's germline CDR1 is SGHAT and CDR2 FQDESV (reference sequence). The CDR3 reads CASSSFNQPQHF. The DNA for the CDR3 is TGTGCCAGCAGCTCCTTCAATCAGCCCCAGCATTTT.